The entry below describes one T cell receptor beta chain. The antigen remains unidentified. The identical CDR3 is also encoded by other nucleotide sequences in the sample. This sample is drawn from a study of T cell responses to AZD1222 COVID-19 vaccine. CDR3 length: 15 amino acids. The germline gives CDR1 SGHTA, CDR2 FQGNSA. Trimming removed 1 base at V and 0 bases at J, with 7 bases between. General study points: Unmutated variant regions are reportedly targeted by nearly half of spike-specific TCRs. Along spike, vaccine-associated CD4 TCRs were found throughout, with dominance at 160-218 and 743-854. Clonal diversity may have been underestimated, and the donors were mostly white British, with more females than males.

Repertoires were generated with immunoSEQ multiplex PCR, while TCRdb's copy carries only in-frame clones and drops some. The sample holds about 150,000 clones; 88% are singletons and the top ten take roughly 2.9%. The origin of this receptor is an adult in good health. The sample here was peripheral blood, taken on day 0 of AZD1222 vaccination. The chain combines TRBV7-2 with TRBJ1-5, with D maybe TRBD1 (5 bases). CDR3 bases: TGTGCCAGCAGCTTAGGGGGGATTAGCAATCAGCCCCAGCATTTT. It yields the protein CASSLGGISNQPQHF.